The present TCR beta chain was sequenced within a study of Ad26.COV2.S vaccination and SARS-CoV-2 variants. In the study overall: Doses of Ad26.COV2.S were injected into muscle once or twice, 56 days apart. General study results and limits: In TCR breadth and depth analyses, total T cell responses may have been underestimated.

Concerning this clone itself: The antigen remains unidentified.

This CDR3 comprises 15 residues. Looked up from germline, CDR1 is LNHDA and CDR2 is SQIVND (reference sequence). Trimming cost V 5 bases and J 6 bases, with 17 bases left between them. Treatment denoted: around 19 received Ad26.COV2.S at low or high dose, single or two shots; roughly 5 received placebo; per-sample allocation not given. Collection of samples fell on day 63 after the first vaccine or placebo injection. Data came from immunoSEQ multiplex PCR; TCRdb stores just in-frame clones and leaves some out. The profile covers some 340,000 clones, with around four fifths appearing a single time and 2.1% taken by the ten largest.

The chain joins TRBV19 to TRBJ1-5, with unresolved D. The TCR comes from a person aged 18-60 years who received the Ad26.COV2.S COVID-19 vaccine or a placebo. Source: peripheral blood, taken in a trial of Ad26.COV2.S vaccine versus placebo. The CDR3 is CASSLRGRVGQPQHF. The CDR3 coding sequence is TGTGCCAGTAGTCTCCGTGGGAGGGTAGGTCAGCCCCAGCATTTT. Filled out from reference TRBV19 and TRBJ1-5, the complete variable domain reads DGGITQSPKYLFRKEGQNVTLSCEQNLNHDAMYWYRQDPGQGLRLIYYSQIVNDFQKGDIAEGYSVSREKKESFPLTVTSAQKNPTAFYLCASSLRGRVGQPQHFGDGTRLSIL.